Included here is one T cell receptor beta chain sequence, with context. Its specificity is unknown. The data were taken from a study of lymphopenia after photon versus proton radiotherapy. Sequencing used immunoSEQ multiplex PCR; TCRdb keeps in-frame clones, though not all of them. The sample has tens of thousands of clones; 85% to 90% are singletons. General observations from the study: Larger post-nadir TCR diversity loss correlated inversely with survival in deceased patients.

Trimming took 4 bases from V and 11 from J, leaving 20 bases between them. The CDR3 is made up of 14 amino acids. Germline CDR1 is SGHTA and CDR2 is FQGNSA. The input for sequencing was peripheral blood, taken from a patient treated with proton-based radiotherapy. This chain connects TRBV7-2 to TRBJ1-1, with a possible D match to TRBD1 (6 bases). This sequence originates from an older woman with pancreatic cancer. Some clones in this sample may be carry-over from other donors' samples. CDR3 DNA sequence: TGTGCCAGCAGCTCCATTGCGGGGCAGGGGAGGGCTTTCTTT. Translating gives CASSSIAGQGRAFF.